This record looks at one TCR beta chain sequence and its context. Sequencing used immunoSEQ multiplex PCR; TCRdb keeps in-frame clones, though not all of them. Of about 250,000 clones listed, just over 85% are singletons. V dropped 1 base and J dropped 7 bases, with 20 bases sitting between them. This CDR3 region has 16 residues. Looked up from germline, CDR1 is GTSNPN and CDR2 is SVGIG (reference sequence). This sample is drawn from a study of blood T cell repertoires in COVID-19. Study-wide context: From T cells, B-cell-depleted T cells, or PBMCs came the material, which was cDNA or gDNA.

The material sequenced was peripheral blood. This TCR was sampled from a man aged 80 or over with acute or convalescent COVID-19. This sequence joins TRBV30 and TRBJ1-5; possibly TRBD1 for D (6 bases). The CDR3 DNA reads as TGTGCCTGGAGTGCACCCACGCGGGGGGCTCACCAGCCCCAGCATTTT. This gives the protein CAWSAPTRGAHQPQHF.